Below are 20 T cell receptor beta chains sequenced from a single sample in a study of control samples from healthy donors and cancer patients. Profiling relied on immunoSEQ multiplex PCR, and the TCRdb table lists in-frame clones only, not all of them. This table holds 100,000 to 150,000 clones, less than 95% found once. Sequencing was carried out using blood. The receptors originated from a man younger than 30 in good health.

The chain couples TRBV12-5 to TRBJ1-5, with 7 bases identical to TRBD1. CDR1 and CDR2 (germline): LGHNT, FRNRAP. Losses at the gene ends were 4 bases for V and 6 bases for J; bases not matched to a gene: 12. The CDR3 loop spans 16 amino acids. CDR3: CASGWGGRGRLQPQHF. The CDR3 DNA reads TGTGCTAGTGGTTGGGGTGGGAGGGGGCGGCTTCAGCCCCAGCATTTT.

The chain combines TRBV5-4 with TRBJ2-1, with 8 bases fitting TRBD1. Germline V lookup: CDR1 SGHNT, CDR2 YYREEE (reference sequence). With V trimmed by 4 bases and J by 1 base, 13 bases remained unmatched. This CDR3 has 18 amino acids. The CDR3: CASSARDRSDHSYNEQFF. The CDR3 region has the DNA TGTGCCAGCAGCGCCCGGGACAGGTCCGATCATTCCTACAATGAGCAGTTCTTC.

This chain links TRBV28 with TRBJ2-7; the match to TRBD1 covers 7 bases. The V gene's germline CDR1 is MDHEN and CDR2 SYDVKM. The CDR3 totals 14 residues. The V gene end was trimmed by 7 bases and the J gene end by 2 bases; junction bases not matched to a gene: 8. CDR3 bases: TGTGCCAGCATGACGACAGGGCTGACCTACGAGCAGTACTTC. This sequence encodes CASMTTGLTYEQYF.

The CDR3 region has the DNA TGTGCCAGCAGCTTGATGGACAGGGGGTACACTGAAGCTTTCTTT. Protein product: CASSLMDRGYTEAFF. V and J are TRBV5-4 and TRBJ1-1, with 10 bases aligning to TRBD1. J gave up 3 bases and V 1 base, and 3 bases lay outside the gene matches. The V gene's germline CDR1 is SGHNT and CDR2 YYREEE (reference sequence). The CDR3 has 15 residues.

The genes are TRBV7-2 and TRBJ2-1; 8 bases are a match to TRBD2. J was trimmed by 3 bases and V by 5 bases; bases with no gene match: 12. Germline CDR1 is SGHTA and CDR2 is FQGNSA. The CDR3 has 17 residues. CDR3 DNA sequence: TGTGCCAGCAGCCTACCCGGACGGGGGGGCCTCTACAATGAGCAGTTCTTC. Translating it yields CASSLPGRGGLYNEQFF.

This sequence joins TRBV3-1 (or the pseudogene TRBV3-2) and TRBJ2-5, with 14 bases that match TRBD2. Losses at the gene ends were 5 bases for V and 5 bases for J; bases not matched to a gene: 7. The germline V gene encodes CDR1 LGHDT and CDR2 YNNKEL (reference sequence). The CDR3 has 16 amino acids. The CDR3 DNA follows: TGTGCCAGCAGCGGACAGGGACTAGCGGGGGCTGAGACCCAGTACTTC. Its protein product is CASSGQGLAGAETQYF.

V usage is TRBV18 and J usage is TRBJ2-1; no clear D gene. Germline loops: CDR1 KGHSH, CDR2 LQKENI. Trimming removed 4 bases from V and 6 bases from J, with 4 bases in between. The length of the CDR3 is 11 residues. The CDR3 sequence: CASSLGNEQFF. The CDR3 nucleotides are TGTGCCAGCTCACTAGGCAATGAGCAGTTCTTC.

This chain's CDR3 is CASSPDRAYGYTF. CDR3 in DNA: TGTGCCAGCTCACCGGACAGGGCCTATGGCTACACCTTC. The chain recombines TRBV18 with TRBJ1-2; 8 bases align to TRBD1. J was trimmed by 4 bases and V by 3 bases; bases with no gene match: 1. The CDR3 has 13 residues. CDR1 is KGHSH, CDR2 LQKENI, per germline.

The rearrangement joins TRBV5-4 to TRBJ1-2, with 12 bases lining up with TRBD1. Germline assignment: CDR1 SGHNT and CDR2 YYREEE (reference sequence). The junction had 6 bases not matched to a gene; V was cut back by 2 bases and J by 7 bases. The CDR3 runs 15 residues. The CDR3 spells CASSLGGQGARGYTF. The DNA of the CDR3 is TGTGCCAGCAGCTTAGGGGGACAGGGGGCGCGTGGCTACACCTTC. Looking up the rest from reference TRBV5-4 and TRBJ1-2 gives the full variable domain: ETGVTQSPTHLIKTRGQQVTLRCSSQSGHNTVSWYQQALGQGPQFIFQYYREEENGRGNFPPRFSGLQFPNYSSELNVNALELDDSALYLCASSLGGQGARGYTFGSGTRLTVV.

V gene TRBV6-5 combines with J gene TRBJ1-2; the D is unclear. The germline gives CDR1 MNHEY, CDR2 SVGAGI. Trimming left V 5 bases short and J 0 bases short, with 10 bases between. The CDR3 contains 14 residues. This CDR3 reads CASSQDGANYGYTF. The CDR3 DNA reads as TGTGCCAGCAGTCAGGACGGAGCTAACTATGGCTACACCTTC.

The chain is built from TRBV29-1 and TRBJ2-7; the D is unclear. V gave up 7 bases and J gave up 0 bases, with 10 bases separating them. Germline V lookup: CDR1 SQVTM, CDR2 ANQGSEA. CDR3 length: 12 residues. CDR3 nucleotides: TGCAGCGGAGTAGACGGCTCCTACGAGCAGTACTTC. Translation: CSGVDGSYEQYF.

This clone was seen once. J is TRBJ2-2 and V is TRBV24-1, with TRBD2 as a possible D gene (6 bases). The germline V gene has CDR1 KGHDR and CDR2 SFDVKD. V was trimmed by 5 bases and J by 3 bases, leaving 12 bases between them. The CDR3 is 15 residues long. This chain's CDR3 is CATSGGGVDTGELFF. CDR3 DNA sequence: TGTGCCACCAGTGGTGGAGGGGTGGACACCGGGGAGCTGTTTTTT.

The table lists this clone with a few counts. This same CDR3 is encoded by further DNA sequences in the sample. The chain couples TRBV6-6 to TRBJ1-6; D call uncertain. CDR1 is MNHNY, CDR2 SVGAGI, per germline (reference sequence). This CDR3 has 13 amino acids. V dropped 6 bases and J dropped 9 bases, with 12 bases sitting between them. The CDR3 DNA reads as TGTGCCAGCAGCCCCACGGGGATTTCACCCCTCCACTTT. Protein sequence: CASSPTGISPLHF.

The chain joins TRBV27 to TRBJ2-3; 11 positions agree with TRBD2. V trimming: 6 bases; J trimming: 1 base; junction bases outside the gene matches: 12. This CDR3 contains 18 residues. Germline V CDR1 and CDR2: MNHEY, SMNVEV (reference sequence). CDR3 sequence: CASSPGLAGYLGTDTQYF. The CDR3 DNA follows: TGTGCCAGCAGCCCTGGACTAGCGGGTTATCTCGGCACAGATACGCAGTATTTT.

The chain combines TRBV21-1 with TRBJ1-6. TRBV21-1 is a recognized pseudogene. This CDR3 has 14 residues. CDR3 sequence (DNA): TGTGCCAGCAGCCGGTACCCCTATAATTCACCCCTCCACTTT. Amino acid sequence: CASSRYPYNSPLHF.

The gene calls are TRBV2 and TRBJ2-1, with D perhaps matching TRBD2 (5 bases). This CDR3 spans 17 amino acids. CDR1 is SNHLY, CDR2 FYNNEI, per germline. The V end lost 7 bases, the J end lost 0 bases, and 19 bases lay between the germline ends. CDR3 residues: CASIGIRGSSSYNEQFF. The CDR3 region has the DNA TGTGCCAGCATCGGGATAAGAGGCTCCAGCTCCTACAATGAGCAGTTCTTC.

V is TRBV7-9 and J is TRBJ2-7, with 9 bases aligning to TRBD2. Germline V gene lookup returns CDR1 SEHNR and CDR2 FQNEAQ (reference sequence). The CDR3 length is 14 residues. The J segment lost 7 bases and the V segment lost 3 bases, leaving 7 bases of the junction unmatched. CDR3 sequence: CASSFSGGYGEQYF. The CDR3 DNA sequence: TGTGCCAGCAGCTTTAGCGGGGGTTACGGAGAGCAGTACTTC.

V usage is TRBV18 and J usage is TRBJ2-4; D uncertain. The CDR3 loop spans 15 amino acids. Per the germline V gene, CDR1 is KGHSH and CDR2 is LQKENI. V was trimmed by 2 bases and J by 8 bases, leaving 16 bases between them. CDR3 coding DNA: TGTGCCAGCTCACCATACGAAGGGCGTCTCTACATTCAGTACTTC. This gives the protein CASSPYEGRLYIQYF.

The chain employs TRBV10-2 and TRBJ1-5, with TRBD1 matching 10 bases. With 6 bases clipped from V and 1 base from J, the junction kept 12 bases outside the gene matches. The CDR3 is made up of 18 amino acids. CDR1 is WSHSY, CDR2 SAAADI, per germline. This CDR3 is CASSKGGQGSMSNQPQHF. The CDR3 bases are TGCGCCAGCAGCAAGGGGGGACAGGGGTCCATGAGCAATCAGCCCCAGCATTTT.

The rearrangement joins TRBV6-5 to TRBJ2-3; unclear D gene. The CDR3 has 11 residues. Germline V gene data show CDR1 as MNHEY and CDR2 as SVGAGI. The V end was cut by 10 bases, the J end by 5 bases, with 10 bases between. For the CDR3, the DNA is TGTGCCACCTCCGGGTTAGATACGCAGTATTTT. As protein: CATSGLDTQYF.